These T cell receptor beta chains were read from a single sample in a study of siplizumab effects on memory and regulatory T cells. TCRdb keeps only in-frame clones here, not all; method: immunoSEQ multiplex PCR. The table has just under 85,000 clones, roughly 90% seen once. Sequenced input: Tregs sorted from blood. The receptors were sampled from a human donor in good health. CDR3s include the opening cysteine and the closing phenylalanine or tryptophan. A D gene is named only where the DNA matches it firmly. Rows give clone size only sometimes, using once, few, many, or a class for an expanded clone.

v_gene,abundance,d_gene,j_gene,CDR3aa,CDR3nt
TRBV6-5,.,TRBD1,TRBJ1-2,CASIPTRGSVYGYTF,TGTGCCAGCATTCCCACCAGGGGGTCGGTCTATGGCTACACCTTC
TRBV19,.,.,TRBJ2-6,CASSSMTKSQSRANVLTF,TGTGCCAGTAGTTCTATGACCAAATCACAAAGTCGGGCCAACGTCCTGACTTTC
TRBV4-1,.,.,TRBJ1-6,CASSQDLGSAYNSPLHF,TGCGCCAGCAGCCAAGATTTGGGGAGCGCCTATAATTCACCCCTCCACTTT
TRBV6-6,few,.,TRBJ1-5,CASRRTTDSNQPQHF,TGTGCCAGCAGACGGACAACCGATAGCAATCAGCCCCAGCATTTT
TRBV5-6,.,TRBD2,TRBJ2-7,CASSPGLEFYEQYF,TGTGCCAGCAGCCCGGGACTAGAGTTCTACGAGCAGTACTTC
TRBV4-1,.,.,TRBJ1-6,CASSQVPQPNSPLHF,TGCGCCAGCAGCCAGGTCCCACAGCCAAATTCACCCCTCCACTTT
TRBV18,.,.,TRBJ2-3,CASSPGITDTQYF,TGTGCCAGCTCACCCGGAATCACAGATACGCAGTATTTT
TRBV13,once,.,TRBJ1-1,CASSLGYLQPPAFF,TGTGCCAGCAGCTTAGGGTACCTCCAGCCCCCAGCTTTCTTT
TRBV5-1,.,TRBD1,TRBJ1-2,CASSDGQANGYTF,TGCGCCAGCAGCGACGGACAGGCGAATGGCTACACCTTC
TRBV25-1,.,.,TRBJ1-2,CASSEYSRGYTF,TGTGCCAGCAGTGAATATAGCAGGGGCTACACCTTC
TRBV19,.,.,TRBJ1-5,CASSIQGRQPQHF,TGTGCCAGTAGTATACAGGGCAGGCAGCCCCAGCATTTT
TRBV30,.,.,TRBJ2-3,CAWSVTLALTDTQYF,TGTGCCTGGAGTGTAACGCTGGCGTTGACAGATACGCAGTATTTT
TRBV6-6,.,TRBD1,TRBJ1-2,CASSLQGASDGYTF,TGTGCCAGCAGTTTACAGGGGGCCTCAGATGGCTACACCTTC
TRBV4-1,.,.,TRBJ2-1,CASSPGAPPLFF,TGCGCCAGCAGCCCCGGTGCCCCCCCCCTGTTCTTC
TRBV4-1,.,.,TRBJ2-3,CASSQGSRAADTQYF,TGCGCCAGCAGCCAAGGGAGCAGGGCCGCAGATACGCAGTATTTT
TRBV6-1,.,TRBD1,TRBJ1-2,CASGRGQGKGGYTF,TGTGCCAGCGGGAGAGGACAGGGGAAAGGTGGCTACACCTTC
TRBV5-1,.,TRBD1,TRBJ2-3,CASRDRKQEVAVDTQYF,TGCGCCAGTCGGGACAGGAAACAGGAAGTTGCAGTAGATACGCAGTATTTT
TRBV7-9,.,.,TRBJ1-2,CASSLALLTGQGYTF,TGTGCCAGCAGCTTAGCGCTACTCACAGGGCAGGGCTACACCTTC
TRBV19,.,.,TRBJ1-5,CASSIPRSSNQPQHF,TGTGCCAGTAGTATCCCCAGGTCTAGCAATCAGCCCCAGCATTTT
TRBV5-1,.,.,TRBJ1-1,CASSLALGLNTEAFF,TGCGCCAGCAGCTTGGCGCTGGGTCTGAACACTGAAGCTTTCTTT
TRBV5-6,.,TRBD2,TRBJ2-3,CASSLLAGGTDTQYF,TGTGCCAGCAGCTTACTAGCGGGGGGCACAGATACGCAGTATTTT
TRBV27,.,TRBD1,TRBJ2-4,CASSLSRAGGAKNIQYF,TGTGCCAGCAGTTTATCGAGGGCAGGGGGCGCCAAAAACATTCAGTACTTC
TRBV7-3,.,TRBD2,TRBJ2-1,CATAGGPYNEQFF,TGTGCCACCGCGGGGGGCCCCTACAATGAGCAGTTCTTC
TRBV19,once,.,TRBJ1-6,CASRSGGNSPLHF,TGTGCCAGTAGATCCGGGGGCAATTCACCCCTCCACTTT
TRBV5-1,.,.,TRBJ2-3,CASSLARGSTDTQYF,TGCGCCAGCAGCTTGGCACGGGGATCCACAGATACGCAGTATTTT
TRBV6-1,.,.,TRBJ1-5,CASSDPEGRGYSNQPQHF,TGTGCCAGCAGTGACCCTGAGGGCAGGGGTTACAGCAATCAGCCCCAGCATTTT
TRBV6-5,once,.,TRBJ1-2,CASRGGGGYTF,TGTGCCAGCAGAGGGGGAGGTGGCTACACCTTC
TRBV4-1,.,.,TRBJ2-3,CASSQEMSDTQYF,TGCGCCAGCAGCCAAGAGATGTCAGATACGCAGTATTTT
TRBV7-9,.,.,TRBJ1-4,CASSVVGEKLFF,TGTGCCAGCAGCGTAGTGGGCGAAAAACTGTTTTTT
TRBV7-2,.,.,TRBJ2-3,CASSWTGSTDTQYF,TGTGCCAGCAGTTGGACGGGGAGCACAGATACGCAGTATTTT
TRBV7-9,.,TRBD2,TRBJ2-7,CASSFPSGVSFEQYF,TGTGCCAGCAGCTTCCCTAGCGGGGTCAGCTTCGAGCAGTACTTC
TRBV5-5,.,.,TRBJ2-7,CASSWGRAGAFIEQYF,TGTGCCAGCAGCTGGGGTAGGGCAGGGGCCTTTATCGAGCAGTACTTC
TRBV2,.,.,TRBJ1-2,CASSDWGRGGYTF,TGTGCCAGCAGTGATTGGGGGCGCGGAGGCTACACCTTC
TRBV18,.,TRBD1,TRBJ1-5,CASSPPGQGNQPQHF,TGTGCCAGCTCACCCCCGGGACAGGGCAATCAGCCCCAGCATTTT
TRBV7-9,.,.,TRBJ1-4,CASSFGGQTNEKLFF,TGTGCCAGCAGTTTTGGGGGCCAGACTAATGAAAAACTGTTTTTT
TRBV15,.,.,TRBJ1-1,CATSREWTEAFF,TGTGCCACCAGCAGAGAATGGACTGAAGCTTTCTTT
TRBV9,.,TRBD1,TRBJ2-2,CASSVEGASGELFF,TGTGCCAGCAGCGTAGAGGGGGCCTCTGGGGAGCTGTTTTTT
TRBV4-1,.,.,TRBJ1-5,CASSQTTVLSSNQPQHF,TGCGCCAGCAGCCAGACGACAGTCTTAAGCAGCAATCAGCCCCAGCATTTT
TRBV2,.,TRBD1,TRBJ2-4,CATQTGGSRVQYF,TGTGCCACCCAAACAGGGGGCAGTCGGGTTCAGTACTTC
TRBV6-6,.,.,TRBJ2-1,CASSHGDTYNEQFF,TGTGCCAGCAGCCACGGGGACACCTACAATGAGCAGTTCTTC
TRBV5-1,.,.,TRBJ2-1,CASSHGLSDEQFF,TGCGCCAGCAGCCACGGACTGTCCGATGAGCAGTTCTTC
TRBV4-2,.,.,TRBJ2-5,CASSQDMGDKETQYF,TGTGCCAGCAGCCAAGATATGGGCGATAAAGAGACCCAGTACTTC
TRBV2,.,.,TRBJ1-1,CASRVLLPNTEAFF,TGTGCCAGCAGGGTATTACTCCCGAACACTGAAGCTTTCTTT
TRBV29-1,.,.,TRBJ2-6,CSVAWGSGGANVLTF,TGCAGCGTCGCCTGGGGGTCGGGAGGGGCCAACGTCCTGACTTTC
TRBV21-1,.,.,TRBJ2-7,CASSRLEQYF,TGTGCCAGCAGCAGGCTAGAGCAGTACTTC
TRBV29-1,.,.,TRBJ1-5,CSVGGGRQPQHF,TGCAGCGTTGGTGGGGGACGTCAGCCCCAGCATTTT
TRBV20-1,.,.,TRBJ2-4,CSAGPENIQYF,TGCAGTGCTGGACCAGAAAACATTCAGTACTTC
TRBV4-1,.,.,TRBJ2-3,CASSQWTGWDTQYF,TGCGCCAGCAGCCAATGGACGGGATGGGATACGCAGTATTTT
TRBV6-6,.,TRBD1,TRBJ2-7,CASSYVRLAGGYEQYF,TGTGCCAGCAGTTACGTGCGTTTGGCAGGGGGATACGAGCAGTACTTC